This entry lists 15 T cell receptor beta chains sequenced from one sample in a study of technical replicates of blood from a handful of donors (dated by TCRdb to about 2017). The receptor library was made with the immunoSEQ multiplex PCR assay. Not all clones reach the TCRdb copy of this immuneACCESS table, which keeps in-frame sequences only. Checked studies attribute under half of the gap to unresolved V genes and leave the rest unexplained. The table for this sample lists roughly 80,000 clones; 89% of them were counted only once. The ten largest make up roughly 0.41% of the sample. The source material was T cells isolated from PBMCs. Receptors were obtained from a human donor in good health.

The genes are TRBV5-4 and TRBJ2-5, with a weak D call TRBD1 (6 bases). The CDR3 has 14 amino acids. Trimming left V 2 bases short and J 3 bases short, with 11 bases between. Germline V gene data show CDR1 as SGHNT and CDR2 as YYREEE (reference sequence). As DNA, the CDR3 is TGTGCCAGCAGCTTAAGCAGGACAGAAGAGACCCAGTACTTC. Translating it yields CASSLSRTEETQYF.

The chain employs TRBV7-9 and TRBJ2-7; TRBD2 matches 10 bases. Germline assignment: CDR1 SEHNR and CDR2 FQNEAQ (reference sequence). J was trimmed by 3 bases and V by 3 bases; bases with no gene match: 8. The CDR3 totals 16 residues. The CDR3, as DNA: TGTGCCAGCAGCTTCCCCCCGTCTAGCGGGGGCTACGAGCAGTACTTC. It encodes CASSFPPSSGGYEQYF.

The J gene is TRBJ2-7, the V gene TRBV9; possibly TRBD2 for D (5 bases). Trimming removed 4 bases from V and 0 bases from J, with 14 bases in between. Germline lookup yields CDR1 SGDLS and CDR2 YYNGEE. This CDR3 comprises 15 residues. The CDR3: CASSLGGSLSYEQYF. CDR3 DNA sequence: TGTGCCAGCAGCCTCGGTGGGAGCCTCTCCTACGAGCAGTACTTC.

The genes are TRBV11-2 and TRBJ2-7, with TRBD1 matching over 9 bases. Germline V CDR1 and CDR2: SGHAT, FQNNGV. V shed 5 bases and J 3 bases; nucleotides not matched to a gene: 5. The CDR3 runs 14 residues. The CDR3: CASSPGTGNYEQYF. The DNA for the CDR3 is TGTGCCAGCAGCCCAGGGACAGGGAACTACGAGCAGTACTTC.

The chain carries TRBV19 and TRBJ2-7, with 7 bases matching TRBD2. J lost 2 bases, V lost 5 bases, and 6 bases had no gene match. The CDR3 runs 14 residues. CDR1 and CDR2 (germline): LNHDA, SQIVND (reference sequence). This CDR3 reads CASSPLGTTYEQYF. CDR3 nucleotide sequence: TGTGCCAGTAGTCCCCTAGGGACTACCTACGAGCAGTACTTC.

In its sample, this clone was seen a few times. J is TRBJ1-1 and V is TRBV29-1, with no clear D. V lost 3 bases to trimming and J lost 7 bases, with 9 bases between them. The CDR3 is made up of 11 amino acids. Germline values: CDR1 SQVTM, CDR2 ANQGSEA. CDR3 in amino acids: CSVEGRSEAFF. The CDR3 DNA is TGCAGCGTTGAGGGGAGGAGTGAAGCTTTCTTT.

The genes are TRBV9 and TRBJ2-7; no clear D. CDR3 size: 14 residues. CDR1 SGDLS and CDR2 YYNGEE come from the germline V gene. V lost 3 bases and J 0 bases, leaving 10 bases between the germline ends. The CDR3 loop is CASSALQNSYEQYF. CDR3 nucleotides: TGTGCCAGCAGCGCACTCCAAAACTCCTACGAGCAGTACTTC.

This clone has only one observation. The J gene is TRBJ2-7, the V gene TRBV6-5; possible D gene TRBD1, 6 bases. The CDR3 is made up of 13 amino acids. Germline V gene data show CDR1 as MNHEY and CDR2 as SVGAGI. The V and J ends lost 3 bases and 3 bases respectively, with 9 bases between them. The CDR3 spells CASSYKQGYEQYF. The DNA of the CDR3 is TGTGCCAGCAGTTATAAACAGGGCTACGAGCAGTACTTC.

V gene TRBV2 combines with J gene TRBJ2-3; unclear D gene. CDR1 and CDR2 (germline): SNHLY, FYNNEI. Trimming shortened V by 2 bases and J by 4 bases, and 7 bases separated the two germline ends. The CDR3 consists of 13 residues. The CDR3 DNA reads TGTGCCAGCAGTGAAATTTCTGCAGATACGCAGTATTTT. Its protein is CASSEISADTQYF. The entire variable domain, with the rest obtained from reference TRBV2 and TRBJ2-3, is as follows: EPEVTQTPSHQVTQMGQEVILRCVPISNHLYFYWYRQILGQKVEFLVSFYNNEISEKSEIFDDQFSVERPDGSNFTLKIRSTKLEDSAMYFCASSEISADTQYFGPGTRLTVL.

The chain combines TRBV19 with TRBJ1-5; 8 positions agree with TRBD1. Looked up from germline, CDR1 is LNHDA and CDR2 is SQIVND (reference sequence). Germline trimming cut 5 bases from V and 5 bases from J; bases unmatched to any gene: 11. The CDR3 totals 16 residues. The CDR3, as DNA: TGTGCCAGTAGTGCGCTCAGGGGGCTAGACGATCAGCCCCAGCATTTT. This encodes CASSALRGLDDQPQHF.

The CDR3 DNA is TGTGCCAGCAGGCAAGAGGGGGCCGAACAGCCCCAGCATTTT. Its translation: CASRQEGAEQPQHF. J is TRBJ1-5 and V is TRBV6-6; 7 bases line up with TRBD1. This CDR3 is 14 amino acids long. V shed 6 bases, J shed 7 bases, and the junction held 9 bases outside the gene matches. Germline values: CDR1 MNHNY, CDR2 SVGAGI (reference sequence).

V gene TRBV19 combines with J gene TRBJ2-4; 7 bases map to TRBD1. Trimming took 10 bases from V and 6 from J; bases not matched to a gene: 9. This CDR3 region has 13 residues. Germline V gives CDR1 LNHDA, CDR2 SQIVND (reference sequence). The DNA for the CDR3 is TGTGCCACATCTGTGGACAGGTCAAACATTCAGTACTTC. This sequence encodes CATSVDRSNIQYF.

The genes are TRBV7-9 and TRBJ2-2; D ambiguous. Trimming removed 5 bases from V and 2 bases from J, with 6 bases in between. Looked up from germline, CDR1 is SEHNR and CDR2 is FQNEAQ (reference sequence). The CDR3 spans 13 residues. The CDR3 here is CASSRGNTGELFF. For the CDR3, the DNA is TGTGCCAGCAGCCGCGGCAACACCGGGGAGCTGTTTTTT.

The chain links TRBV14 to TRBJ2-2, with 10 bases matching TRBD1. V trimming: 1 base; J trimming: 1 base; junction bases outside the gene matches: 3. Looked up from germline, CDR1 is SGHDN and CDR2 is FVKESK. This CDR3 has 17 residues. The CDR3 reads CASSQGQGAENTGELFF. The CDR3, as DNA: TGTGCCAGCAGCCAAGGACAGGGGGCGGAGAACACCGGGGAGCTGTTTTTT.

The rearrangement links TRBV14 to TRBJ1-3; D possibly corresponds to TRBD1 (5 bases). Trimming pared 0 bases from V and 0 bases from J, leaving 12 bases between. Germline V gene data show CDR1 as SGHDN and CDR2 as FVKESK. The CDR3 is 17 amino acids. The CDR3 DNA sequence: TGTGCCAGCAGCCAAGATAGAGCAGGGCACTCTGGAAACACCATATATTTT. This codes for CASSQDRAGHSGNTIYF.